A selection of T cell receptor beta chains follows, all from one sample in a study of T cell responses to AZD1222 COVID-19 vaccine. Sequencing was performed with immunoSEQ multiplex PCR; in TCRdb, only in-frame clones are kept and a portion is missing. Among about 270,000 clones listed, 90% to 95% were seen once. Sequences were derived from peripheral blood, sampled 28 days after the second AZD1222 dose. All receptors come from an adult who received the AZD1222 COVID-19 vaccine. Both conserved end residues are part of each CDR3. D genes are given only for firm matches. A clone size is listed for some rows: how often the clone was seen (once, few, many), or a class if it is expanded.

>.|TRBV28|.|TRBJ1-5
TGTGCCAGCAGAGACACTAGCAATCAGCCCCAGCATTTT
CASRDTSNQPQHF
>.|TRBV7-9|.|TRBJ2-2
TGTGCCAGCAGCTTCCGAGTGGGGGGCACCGGGGAGCTGTTTTTT
CASSFRVGGTGELFF
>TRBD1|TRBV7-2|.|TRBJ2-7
TGTGCCAGCAGCGCCAATCCGGGACAGGGCATAGCTTACGAGCAGTACTTC
CASSANPGQGIAYEQYF
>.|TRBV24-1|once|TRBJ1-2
TGTGCCACCAGTGATTTAAAATATGGCTACACCTTC
CATSDLKYGYTF
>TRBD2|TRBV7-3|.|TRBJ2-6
TGTGCCAGCAGCTTAAGGGCGGGAGGGCCCTCTGGGGCCAACGTCCTGACTTTC
CASSLRAGGPSGANVLTF
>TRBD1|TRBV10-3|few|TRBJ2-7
TGTGCCATCAGCCTTGGACAGGCCAACGAGCAGTACTTC
CAISLGQANEQYF
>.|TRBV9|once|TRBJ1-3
TGTGCCAGCAGCAACACCGTCTCTGGAAACACCATATATTTT
CASSNTVSGNTIYF
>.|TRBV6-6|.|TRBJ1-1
TGTGCCAGCAGTACGGGGGCTTACACTGAAGCTTTCTTT
CASSTGAYTEAFF
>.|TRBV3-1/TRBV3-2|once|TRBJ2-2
TGTGCCAGCAGCCAACTGATTGGGGGTAGCGCCGGGGAGCTGTTTTTT
CASSQLIGGSAGELFF
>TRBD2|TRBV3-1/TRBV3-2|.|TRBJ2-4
TGTGCCAGCAGCCAAGTCTTCTCGACTAGCGGGGGAAAAATAGCCAAAAACATTCAGTACTTC
CASSQVFSTSGGKIAKNIQYF
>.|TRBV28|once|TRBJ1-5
TGTGCCAGCATCACAGGGTTCAATCAGCCCCAGCATTTT
CASITGFNQPQHF
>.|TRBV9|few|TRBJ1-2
TGTGCCAGCAGCTCGGGGGGCCGCCCCGGCTACACCTTC
CASSSGGRPGYTF
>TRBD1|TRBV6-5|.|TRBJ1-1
TGTGCCAGCAGTTACTCTCCGGGACAGGAAGCTTTCTTT
CASSYSPGQEAFF
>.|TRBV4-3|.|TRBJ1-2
TGCGCCAGCAGCCAAGAATTGTACGGTGGCGGGGGCAACTATGGCTACACCTTC
CASSQELYGGGGNYGYTF
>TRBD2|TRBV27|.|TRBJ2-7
TGTGCCAGCAGTTTCAGGGCGGGAGGGCCCTACGAGCAGTACTTC
CASSFRAGGPYEQYF
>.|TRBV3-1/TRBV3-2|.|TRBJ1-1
TGTGCCAGCAGCCACGGAGGCAGGACTGAAGCTTTCTTT
CASSHGGRTEAFF
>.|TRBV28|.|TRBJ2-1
TGTGCCAGCAGTTTTCCACCGGGGGGCCATCGGCTCAATGAGCAGTTCTTC
CASSFPPGGHRLNEQFF
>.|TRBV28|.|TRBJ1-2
TGTGCCAGCAGGGGAACAGGGTATGGCTACACCTTC
CASRGTGYGYTF
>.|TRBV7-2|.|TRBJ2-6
TGTGCCAGAGGGGCGAGCTCTGGGGCCAACGTCCTGACTTTC
CARGASSGANVLTF
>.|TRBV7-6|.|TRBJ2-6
TGTGCCAGCAGCTTAGGGGTTACTAACTCTGGGGCCAACGTCCTGACTTTC
CASSLGVTNSGANVLTF
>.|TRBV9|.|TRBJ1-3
TGTGCCAGCAGCGTATATGGGAACTCTGGAAACACCATATATTTT
CASSVYGNSGNTIYF
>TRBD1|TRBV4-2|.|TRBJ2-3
TGTGCCAGCAGTTTCCGGACAGGGGGCTCTTCGGAACTAAGCACAGATACGCAGTATTTT
CASSFRTGGSSELSTDTQYF
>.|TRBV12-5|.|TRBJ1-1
TGTGCTAGTGGCTCTGGACGCACTGAAGCTTTCTTT
CASGSGRTEAFF
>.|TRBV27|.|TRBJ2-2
TGTGCCAGCAGTTTAAGGAGGGCAGCTCGTGGCACCGGGGAGCTGTTTTTT
CASSLRRAARGTGELFF
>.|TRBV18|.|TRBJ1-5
TGTGCCAGCTCACCAGGAATGGCGCGGCCCCAGCATTTT
CASSPGMARPQHF
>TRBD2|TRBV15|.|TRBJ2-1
TGTGCCACCAGCCGAGCGGGACTAGCGGATACAGGAGAGCAGTTCTTC
CATSRAGLADTGEQFF
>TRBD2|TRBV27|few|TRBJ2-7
TGTGCCAGCAGTTTAGCTCCCCTAGCGGGCTACGAGCAGTACTTC
CASSLAPLAGYEQYF
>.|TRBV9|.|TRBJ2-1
TGTGCCAGCGGGAGTCACACACCCAATGAGCAGTTCTTC
CASGSHTPNEQFF
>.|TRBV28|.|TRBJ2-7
TGTGCCAGCAGTCCCTCTACGGGTAGCTACGAGCAGTACTTC
CASSPSTGSYEQYF
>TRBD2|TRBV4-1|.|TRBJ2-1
TGCGCCAGCAGCCACCAACTAGCGGACAATGAGCAGTTCTTC
CASSHQLADNEQFF
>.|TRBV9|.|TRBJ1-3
TGTGCCAGCAGCGCGGGGGTCATCTCTGGAAACACCATATATTTT
CASSAGVISGNTIYF
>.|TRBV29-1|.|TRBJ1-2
TGCAGCGTTCTGAGAGGGCGGACGCAAGGCTACACCTTC
CSVLRGRTQGYTF
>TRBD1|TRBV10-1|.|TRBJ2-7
TGCGCCAGCAGTGGGACAGGGCGGTCTCCTTTTTACGAGCAGTACTTC
CASSGTGRSPFYEQYF
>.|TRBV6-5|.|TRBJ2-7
TGTGCCAGCAGTTTCGGCGGCAGGGTAACGTCCTACGAGCAGTACTTC
CASSFGGRVTSYEQYF